This paragraph covers one T cell receptor (beta chain) sequence. Antigen unknown. Method: immunoSEQ multiplex PCR; TCRdb's copy keeps in-frame clones and lacks some. The table has 250,000 to 300,000 clones, around 93% seen once. The source of the sample is a study of T cell responses to AZD1222 COVID-19 vaccine. In germline, CDR1 is SNHLY, CDR2 FYNNEI. The CDR3 contains 13 residues. V lost 11 bases, J lost 0 bases, and 5 bases stayed unmatched. Study conclusions and caveats: It was only after the peak T cell response that any repertoires were sampled. CD4 TCRs covered the whole spike, strongest at regions 160-218 and 743-854. White British ancestry dominated among donors, who included more females, and clonal diversity was possibly underestimated.

The V gene is TRBV2, the J gene TRBJ2-7; 9 bases are shared with TRBD2. The clonotype originates from an adult who received the AZD1222 COVID-19 vaccine. The source material was peripheral blood, sampled 28 days after the second AZD1222 dose. CDR3 protein: CAVGLATSYEQYF. The CDR3 DNA follows: TGTGCCGTAGGACTAGCGACCTCCTACGAGCAGTACTTC.